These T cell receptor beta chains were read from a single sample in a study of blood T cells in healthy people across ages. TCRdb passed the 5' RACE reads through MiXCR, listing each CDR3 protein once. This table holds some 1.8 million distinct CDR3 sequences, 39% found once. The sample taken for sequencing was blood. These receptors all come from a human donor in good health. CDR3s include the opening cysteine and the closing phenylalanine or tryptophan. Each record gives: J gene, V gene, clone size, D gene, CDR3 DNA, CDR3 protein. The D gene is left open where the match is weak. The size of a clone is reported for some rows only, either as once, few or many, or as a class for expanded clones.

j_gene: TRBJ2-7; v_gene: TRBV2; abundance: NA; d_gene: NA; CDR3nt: TGTGCCAGCAGTGGAGTCAGGGGAGGCGAGCAGTACTTC; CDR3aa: CASSGVRGGEQYF
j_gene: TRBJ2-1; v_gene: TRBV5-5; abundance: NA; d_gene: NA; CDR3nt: TGTGCCAGCAGCTGGGGCCTCTCCTACAATGAGCAGGTCTTC; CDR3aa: CASSWGLSYNEQVF
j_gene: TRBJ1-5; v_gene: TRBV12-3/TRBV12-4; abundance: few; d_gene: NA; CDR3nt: TGTGCCAGCAGAGAGGGACATCCTAATCAGCCCCAGCATTTT; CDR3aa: CASREGHPNQPQHF
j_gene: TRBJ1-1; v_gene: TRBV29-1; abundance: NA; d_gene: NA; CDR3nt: TGCAGCGGTCGCAGGGTTTCGGTGAACACTGAAGCTTTCTTT; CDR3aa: CSGRRVSVNTEAFF
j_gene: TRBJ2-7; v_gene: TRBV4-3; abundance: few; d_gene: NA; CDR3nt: TGCGCCAGCAGCCAATCCTGGGGGGCCAAAGCCTACGAGCAGTACTTC; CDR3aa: CASSQSWGAKAYEQYF
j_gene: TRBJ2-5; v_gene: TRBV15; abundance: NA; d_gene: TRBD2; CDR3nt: TGTGCCACCAGCCGGGAGGGGAGGAGGACCCAGTACTTC; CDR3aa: CATSREGRRTQYF
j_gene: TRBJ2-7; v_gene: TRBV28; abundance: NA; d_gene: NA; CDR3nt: TGTGCCAGCAGTTCCAGACGGAACCCCTACGAGCAGTACTTC; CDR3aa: CASSSRRNPYEQYF
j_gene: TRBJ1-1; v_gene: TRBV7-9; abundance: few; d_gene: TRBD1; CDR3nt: TGTGCCAGCAGCCCCAGGGGGAGCAGGGACACTGAAGCTTTCTTT; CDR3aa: CASSPRGSRDTEAFF
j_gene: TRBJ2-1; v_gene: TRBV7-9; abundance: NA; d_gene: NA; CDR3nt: TGTGCCAGCAGCTCTACTCAGGGGAGAGGCGATGAGCAGTTCTTC; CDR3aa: CASSSTQGRGDEQFF
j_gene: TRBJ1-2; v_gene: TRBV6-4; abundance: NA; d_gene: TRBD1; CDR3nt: TGTGCCAGCAGTGACGGGGACAGGGACTATGGCTACACCTTC; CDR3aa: CASSDGDRDYGYTF
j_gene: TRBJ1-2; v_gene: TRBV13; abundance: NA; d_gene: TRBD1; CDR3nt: TGTGCCAGCAGCCCCGGGACAGGGGGGAGTAATGGCTACACCTTC; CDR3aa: CASSPGTGGSNGYTF
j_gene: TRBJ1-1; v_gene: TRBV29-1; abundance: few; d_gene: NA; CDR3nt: TGCAGCGTTTTACAGCTTCTTAACACTGAAGCTTTCTTT; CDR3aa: CSVLQLLNTEAFF
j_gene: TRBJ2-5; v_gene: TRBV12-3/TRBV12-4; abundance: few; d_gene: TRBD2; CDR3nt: TGTGCCAGCAGCCCGGGACTAGCGGGGGGGCTGGCAGAGACCCAGTACTTC; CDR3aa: CASSPGLAGGLAETQYF
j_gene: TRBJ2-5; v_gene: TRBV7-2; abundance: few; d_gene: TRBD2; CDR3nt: TGTGCCAGCAGCTCCCCGGGACTAGCGGCTGAGACCCAGTACTTC; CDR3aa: CASSSPGLAAETQYF
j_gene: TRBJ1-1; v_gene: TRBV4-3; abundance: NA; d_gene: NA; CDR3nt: TGCGCCAGCAGCCAAGCTTTGTACGGGGGGTTGTTCGGCACTGAAGCTTTCTTT; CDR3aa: CASSQALYGGLFGTEAFF
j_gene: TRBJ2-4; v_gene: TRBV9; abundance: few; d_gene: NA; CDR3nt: TGTGCCAGCAGCGTAGAGGCTTCGGACATTCAGTACTTC; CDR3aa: CASSVEASDIQYF
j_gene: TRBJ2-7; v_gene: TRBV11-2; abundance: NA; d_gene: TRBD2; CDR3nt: TGTGCCAGCAGCTTGGGACTAGCGGGGGGGGCCGGTGACGAGCAGTACTTC; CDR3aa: CASSLGLAGGAGDEQYF
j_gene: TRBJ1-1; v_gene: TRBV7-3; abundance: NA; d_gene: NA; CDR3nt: TGTGCCAGCACCCCGGGGCGGGACACTGAAGCTTTCTTT; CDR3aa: CASTPGRDTEAFF
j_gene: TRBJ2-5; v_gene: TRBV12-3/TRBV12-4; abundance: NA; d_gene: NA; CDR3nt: TGTGCCAGCGGCCCCCGGGACGTACAAGAGACCCAGTACTTC; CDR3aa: CASGPRDVQETQYF
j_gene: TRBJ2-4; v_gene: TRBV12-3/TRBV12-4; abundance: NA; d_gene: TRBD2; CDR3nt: TGTGCCAGCAGTAACCTGGGCGGGGGAGAGCAGTACTTC; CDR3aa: CASSNLGGGEQYF
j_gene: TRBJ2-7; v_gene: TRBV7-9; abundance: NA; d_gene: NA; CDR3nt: TGTGCCAGCAGCCGACCCCTGCTCTACGAGCAGTACTTC; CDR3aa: CASSRPLLYEQYF
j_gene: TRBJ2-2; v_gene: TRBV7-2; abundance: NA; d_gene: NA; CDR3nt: TGTGCCAGCAGCTTGGGCCCTGGGACTACCGGGGAGCTGTTTTTT; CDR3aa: CASSLGPGTTGELFF
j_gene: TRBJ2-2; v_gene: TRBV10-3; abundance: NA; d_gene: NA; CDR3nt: TGTGCCATCAGTGGCACGGGAGCGCGACTGAACACCGGGGAGCTGTTTTTT; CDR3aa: CAISGTGARLNTGELFF
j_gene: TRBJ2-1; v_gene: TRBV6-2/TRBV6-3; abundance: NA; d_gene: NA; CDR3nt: TGTGCCACCTTGAGAAGAAATGAGCAGTTCTTC; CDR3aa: CATLRRNEQFF
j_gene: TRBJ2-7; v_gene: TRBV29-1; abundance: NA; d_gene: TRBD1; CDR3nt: TGCAACGGTACTGGGACAGGAGCCTACGAGCAGTACTTC; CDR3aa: CNGTGTGAYEQYF
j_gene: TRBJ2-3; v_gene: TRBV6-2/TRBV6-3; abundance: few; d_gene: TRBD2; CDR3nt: TGTGCCAGCAGTTACACTAGCGGGGCCAGCACAGATACGCAGTATTTT; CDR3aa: CASSYTSGASTDTQYF
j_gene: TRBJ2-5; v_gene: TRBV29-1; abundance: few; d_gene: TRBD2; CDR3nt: TGCAGCGTTGAAGGTTCCGGCTTAGCGGGGGTCCAAGAGACCCAGTACTTC; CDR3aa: CSVEGSGLAGVQETQYF
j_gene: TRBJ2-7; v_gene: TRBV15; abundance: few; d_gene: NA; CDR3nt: TGTGCCACCGCGACAGTGCTCAGCTCCTACGAGCAGTACTTC; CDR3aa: CATATVLSSYEQYF
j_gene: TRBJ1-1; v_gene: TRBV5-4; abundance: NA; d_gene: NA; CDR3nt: TGTGCCAGCAGCTTTTTCGGCCACACTGAAGCTTTCTTT; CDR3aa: CASSFFGHTEAFF
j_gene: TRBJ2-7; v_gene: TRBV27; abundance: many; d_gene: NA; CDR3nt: TGTGCCAGCAGTCTGACGCCACGATCCTACGAGCAGTACTTC; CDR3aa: CASSLTPRSYEQYF
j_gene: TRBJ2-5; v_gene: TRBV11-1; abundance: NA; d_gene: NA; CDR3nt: TGTGCCAGCAGCTTAGGAGATGGAGGATTTGGAGAGACCCAGTACTTC; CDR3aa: CASSLGDGGFGETQYF
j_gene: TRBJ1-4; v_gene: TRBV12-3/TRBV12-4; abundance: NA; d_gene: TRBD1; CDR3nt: TGTGCCAGCAGCTCCGACAGGGAAAGTGAAAAACTGTTTTTT; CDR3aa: CASSSDRESEKLFF
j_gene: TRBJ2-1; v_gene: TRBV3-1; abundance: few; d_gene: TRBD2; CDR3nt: TGTGCCAGCAGCCGAATCGGGGGGGCCGCGGGAGATGAGCAGTTCTTC; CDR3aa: CASSRIGGAAGDEQFF
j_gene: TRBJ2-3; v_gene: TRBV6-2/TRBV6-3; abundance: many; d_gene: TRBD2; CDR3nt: TGTGCCAGCAGTTCCGGGGACTACTCCACAGATACGCAGTATTTT; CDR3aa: CASSSGDYSTDTQYF
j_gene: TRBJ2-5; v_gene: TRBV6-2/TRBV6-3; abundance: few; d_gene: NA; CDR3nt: TGTGCCAGCACTCCAACCCTGGAGGGGGAAGAGACCCAGTACTTC; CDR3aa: CASTPTLEGEETQYF
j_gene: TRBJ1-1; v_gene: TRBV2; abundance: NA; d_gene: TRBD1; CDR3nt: TGTGCCAGCAGTCTTCGGACAGGCAGCACTGAAGCTTTCTTT; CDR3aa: CASSLRTGSTEAFF
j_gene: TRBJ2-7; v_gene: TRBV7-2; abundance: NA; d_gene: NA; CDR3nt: TGTGCCAGCAGCTTCTCCACAACCCCCTACGAGCAGTACTTC; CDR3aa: CASSFSTTPYEQYF
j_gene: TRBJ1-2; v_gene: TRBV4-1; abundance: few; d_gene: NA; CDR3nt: TGCGCCAGCAGCCAAGAGATCCTCCTCGGGGACACCTTC; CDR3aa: CASSQEILLGDTF
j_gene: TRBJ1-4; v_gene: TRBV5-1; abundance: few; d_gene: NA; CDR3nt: TGCGCCAGCACCACCCAAGAAAATGAAAAACTGTTTTTT; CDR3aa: CASTTQENEKLFF
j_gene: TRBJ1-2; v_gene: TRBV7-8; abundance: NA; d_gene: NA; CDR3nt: TGTGCCAGCAGCTCGCCGGGACCTGGAAACTATGGCTACACCTTC; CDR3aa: CASSSPGPGNYGYTF
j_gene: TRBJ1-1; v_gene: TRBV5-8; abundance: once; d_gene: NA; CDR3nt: TGTGCCAGCCCCCTACAGGGGAACACTGAAGCTTTCTTT; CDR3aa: CASPLQGNTEAFF
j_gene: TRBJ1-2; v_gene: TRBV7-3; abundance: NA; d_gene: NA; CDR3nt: TGTGCCAGCAGCTTAACGGGTGGGGAGACCCGCGCGCTAGGCTACACCTTC; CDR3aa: CASSLTGGETRALGYTF
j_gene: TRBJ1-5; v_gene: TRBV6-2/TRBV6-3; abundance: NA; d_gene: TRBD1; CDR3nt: TGTGCCAGCAGTTGGACAGGGGAGGGCAATCAGCCCCAGCATTTT; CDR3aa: CASSWTGEGNQPQHF
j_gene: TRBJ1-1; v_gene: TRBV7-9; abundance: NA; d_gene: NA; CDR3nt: TGTGCCAGCAGCTTAGTTTTGGAGAGGATACGGGGAAACACTGAAGCTTTCTTT; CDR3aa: CASSLVLERIRGNTEAFF
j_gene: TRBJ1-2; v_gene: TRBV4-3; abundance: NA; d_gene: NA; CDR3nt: TGCGCCGGCAGCCAAGATTACCGACAGGTTGGCCATGGCTACACCTTC; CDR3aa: CAGSQDYRQVGHGYTF
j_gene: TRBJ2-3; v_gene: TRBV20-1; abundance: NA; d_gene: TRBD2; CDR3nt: TGCAGTGCTAGTCGACTAGCGGGGCGCACAGATACGCAGTATTTT; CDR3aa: CSASRLAGRTDTQYF